Shown below are 4 T cell receptor beta chains from a single sample sequenced in a study of T-cell memory formation after mild COVID-19. TCRdb reprocessed the 5' RACE reads with MiXCR, giving one entry per CDR3 protein. This table holds around 200,000 distinct CDR3 sequences, around 15% found once. The specimen sequenced was PBMCs or a T cell subset sorted from them (not recorded which). Source of these receptors: an adult woman who had mild COVID-19 (a few samples of this study predate the infection). Cell type and time point are not known.

This clonotype was picked up a small number of times. J is TRBJ1-2 and V is TRBV24-1; 10 nucleotides match TRBD1. V lost 3 bases, J lost 2 bases, and 2 bases stayed unmatched. Germline values: CDR1 KGHDR, CDR2 SFDVKD. The CDR3 loop spans 15 amino acids. The CDR3: CATSDQGQGNYGYTF. Written as DNA, the CDR3 is TGTGCCACCAGTGATCAGGGACAGGGGAACTATGGCTACACCTTC.

This clonotype was detected a few times. V is TRBV24-1 and J is TRBJ2-1, with 8 bases fitting TRBD2. Germline V gene data show CDR1 as KGHDR and CDR2 as SFDVKD. The CDR3 runs to 17 residues. J lost 8 bases, V lost 3 bases, and 14 bases had no gene match. CDR3 residues: CATSDPSPGLGIDEQFF. The CDR3 nucleotides read TGTGCCACCAGTGATCCATCGCCGGGACTAGGTATCGATGAGCAGTTCTTC.

The chain joins TRBV6-5 to TRBJ2-7; TRBD1 is a possible D gene (6 bases). Germline V CDR1 and CDR2: MNHEY, SVGAGI. V was pared by 8 bases and J by 0 bases, with 11 bases between. The CDR3 consists of 13 residues. In DNA, the CDR3 is TGTGCCAGCGGACAGATTAGCTCCTACGAGCAGTACTTC. Its protein product is CASGQISSYEQYF.

The chain recombines TRBV7-3 with TRBJ2-1; TRBD2 is a possible D gene (6 bases). The CDR3 is 14 amino acids. Germline V lookup: CDR1 SGHTA, CDR2 FQGTGA. V lost 6 bases, J lost 5 bases, and 14 bases lay in between. The CDR3 region is CASRLSGDHNEQFF. The CDR3 region has the DNA TGTGCCAGCAGACTTTCGGGGGACCACAATGAGCAGTTCTTC.